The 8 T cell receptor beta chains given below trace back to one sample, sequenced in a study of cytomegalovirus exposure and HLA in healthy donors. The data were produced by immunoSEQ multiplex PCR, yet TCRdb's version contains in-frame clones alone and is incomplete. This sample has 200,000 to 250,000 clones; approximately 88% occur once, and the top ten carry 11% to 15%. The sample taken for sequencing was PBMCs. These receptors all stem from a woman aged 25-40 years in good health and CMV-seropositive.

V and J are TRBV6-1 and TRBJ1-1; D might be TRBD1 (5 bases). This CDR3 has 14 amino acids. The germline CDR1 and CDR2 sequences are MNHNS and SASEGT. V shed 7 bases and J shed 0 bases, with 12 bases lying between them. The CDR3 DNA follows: TGTGCCAGCATGGCGGGGGGGATGAACACTGAAGCTTTCTTT. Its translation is CASMAGGMNTEAFF.

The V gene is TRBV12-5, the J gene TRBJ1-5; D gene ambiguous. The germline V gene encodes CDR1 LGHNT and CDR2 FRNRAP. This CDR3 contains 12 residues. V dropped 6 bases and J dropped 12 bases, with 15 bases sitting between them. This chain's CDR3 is CASGAERRLQHF. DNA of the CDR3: TGTGCTAGTGGGGCTGAGAGGCGGCTCCAGCATTTT.

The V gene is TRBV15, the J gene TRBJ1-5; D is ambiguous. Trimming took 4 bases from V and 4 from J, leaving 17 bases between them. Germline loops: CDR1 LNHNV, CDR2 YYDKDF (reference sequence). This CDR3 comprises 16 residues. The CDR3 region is CATSTGSGLKNQPQHF. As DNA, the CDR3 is TGTGCCACCAGCACGGGGAGCGGATTAAAAAATCAGCCCCAGCATTTT.

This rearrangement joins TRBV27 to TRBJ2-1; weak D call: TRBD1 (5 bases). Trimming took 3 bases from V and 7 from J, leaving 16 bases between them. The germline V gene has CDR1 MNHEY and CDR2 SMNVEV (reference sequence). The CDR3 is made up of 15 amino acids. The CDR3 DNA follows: TGTGCCAGCAGTTTGGTAGGGGCGAGGCCAAATGAGCAGTTCTTC. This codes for CASSLVGARPNEQFF.

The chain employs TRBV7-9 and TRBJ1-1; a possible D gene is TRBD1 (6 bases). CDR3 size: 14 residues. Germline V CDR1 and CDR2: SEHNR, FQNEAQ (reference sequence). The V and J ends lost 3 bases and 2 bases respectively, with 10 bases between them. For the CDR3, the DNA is TGTGCCAGCAGCTTTGGGACACAAAACACTGAAGCTTTCTTT. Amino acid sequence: CASSFGTQNTEAFF.

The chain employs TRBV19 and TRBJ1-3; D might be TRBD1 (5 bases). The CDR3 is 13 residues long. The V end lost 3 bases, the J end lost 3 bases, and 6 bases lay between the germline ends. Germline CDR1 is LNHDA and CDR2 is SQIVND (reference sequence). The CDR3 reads CASSIQGGNTIYF. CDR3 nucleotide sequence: TGTGCCAGTAGTATTCAGGGTGGAAACACCATATATTTT.

Written as DNA, the CDR3 is TGTGCCAGCAGCTTGGGGCAGCCCGCGTACAATGAGCAGTTCTTC. It codes for CASSLGQPAYNEQFF. The J gene is TRBJ2-1, the V gene TRBV5-6, with D unclear. The CDR3 loop spans 15 amino acids. The V end was cut by 0 bases, the J end by 4 bases, with 11 bases between. CDR1 is SGHDT and CDR2 is YYEEEE in the germline V gene. Supplemented by reference TRBV5-6 and TRBJ2-1, the full variable domain reads DAGVTQSPTHLIKTRGQQVTLRCSPKSGHDTVSWYQQALGQGPQFIFQYYEEEERQRGNFPDRFSGHQFPNYSSELNVNALLLGDSALYLCASSLGQPAYNEQFFGPGTRLTVL.

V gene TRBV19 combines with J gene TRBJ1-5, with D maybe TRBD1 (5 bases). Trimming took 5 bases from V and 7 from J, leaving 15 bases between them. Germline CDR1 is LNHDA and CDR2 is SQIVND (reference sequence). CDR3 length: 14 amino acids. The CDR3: CASSGQGGLQPQHF. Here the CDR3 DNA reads TGTGCCAGTAGTGGACAAGGAGGTCTGCAGCCCCAGCATTTT.